What follows are 2 T cell receptor beta chains derived from one specimen sequenced in a study of blood T cell repertoires in COVID-19. TCRdb's table, derived via immunoSEQ multiplex PCR, lists solely in-frame clones and lacks some. Of some 100,000 clones in the sample, over 70% were seen once. The sequencing sample was made of peripheral blood. The receptors here all came from a woman aged 45-65 years with acute or convalescent COVID-19.

The rearrangement uses TRBV6-2 or TRBV6-3 and TRBJ2-7; the match to TRBD1 covers 9 bases. Germline loops: CDR1 MNHEY, CDR2 SVGEGT. V shed 3 bases and J 4 bases; nucleotides not matched to a gene: 7. The CDR3 contains 15 residues. The CDR3 DNA reads as TGTGCCAGCAGTTATACATTCGGGACAGGGTACGAGCAGTACTTC. This sequence encodes CASSYTFGTGYEQYF.

This clone was counted only a few times. The chain combines TRBV4-1 with TRBJ1-1; 8 nucleotides align to TRBD1. The CDR3 has 19 residues. Germline loops: CDR1 MGHRA, CDR2 YSYEKL. The V gene end was trimmed by 0 bases and the J gene end by 8 bases; junction bases not matched to a gene: 20. CDR3 loop: CASSQDLEYLRDRSSEAFF. The CDR3 DNA is TGCGCCAGCAGCCAAGATCTAGAGTACCTTCGGGACAGGTCTTCAGAAGCTTTCTTT.